This T cell receptor beta chain comes out of a study of blood T cell repertoires in COVID-19. Turning to the study itself: Samples of COVID-19 (acute and convalescent) were obtained from the United States, Italy and Spain. Sample material is recorded as cDNA or gDNA derived from T cells, B-cell-depleted T cells, or PBMCs.

Germline V gives CDR1 SGDLS, CDR2 YYNGEE. There are 16 residues in the CDR3. V was pared by 0 bases and J by 0 bases, with 11 bases between. The table came from immunoSEQ multiplex PCR; TCRdb's copy has only in-frame clones and leaves some out. Of under 300,000 clones in the sample, about 88% were seen once. The sequenced material came from peripheral blood. The rearrangement joins TRBV9 to TRBJ2-3; TRBD2 is a possible D gene (5 bases). The TCR was taken from a woman aged 40 to 50 who had recovered from COVID-19. CDR3 sequence reads: CASSVDPGSSTDTQYF. The CDR3 DNA follows: TGTGCCAGCAGCGTAGATCCGGGGTCTAGCACAGATACGCAGTATTTT.